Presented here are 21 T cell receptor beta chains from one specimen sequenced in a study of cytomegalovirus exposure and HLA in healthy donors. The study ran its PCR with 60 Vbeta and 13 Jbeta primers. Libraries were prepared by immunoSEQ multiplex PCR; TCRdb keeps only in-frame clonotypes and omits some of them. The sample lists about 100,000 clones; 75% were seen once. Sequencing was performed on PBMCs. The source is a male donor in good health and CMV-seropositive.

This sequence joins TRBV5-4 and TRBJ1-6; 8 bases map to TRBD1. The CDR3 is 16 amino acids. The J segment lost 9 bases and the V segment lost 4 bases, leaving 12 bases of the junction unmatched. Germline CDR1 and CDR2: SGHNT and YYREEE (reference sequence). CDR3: CASSRRQGIVGSPLHF. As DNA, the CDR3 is TGTGCCAGCAGCAGACGACAGGGGATAGTCGGTTCACCCCTCCACTTT.

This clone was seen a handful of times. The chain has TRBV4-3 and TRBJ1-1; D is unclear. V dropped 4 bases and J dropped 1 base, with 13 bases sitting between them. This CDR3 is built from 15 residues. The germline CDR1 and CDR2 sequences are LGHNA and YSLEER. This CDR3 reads CASSPDLGRNTEAFF. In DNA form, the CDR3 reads TGCGCCAGCAGCCCCGACCTGGGGAGGAACACTGAAGCTTTCTTT.

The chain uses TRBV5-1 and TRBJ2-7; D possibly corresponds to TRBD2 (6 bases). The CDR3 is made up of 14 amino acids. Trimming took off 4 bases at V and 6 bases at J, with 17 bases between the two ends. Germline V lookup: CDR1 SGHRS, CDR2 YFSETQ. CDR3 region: CASSLAPWGGEQYF. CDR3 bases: TGCGCCAGCAGCCTAGCCCCGTGGGGAGGCGAGCAGTACTTC.

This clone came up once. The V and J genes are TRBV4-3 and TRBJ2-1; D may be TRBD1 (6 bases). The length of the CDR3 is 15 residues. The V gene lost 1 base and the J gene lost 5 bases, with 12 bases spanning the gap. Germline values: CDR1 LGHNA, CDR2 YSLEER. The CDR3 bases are TGCGCCAGCAGCCAAGCAGGGGAAGAGGACAATGAGCAGTTCTTC. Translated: CASSQAGEEDNEQFF.

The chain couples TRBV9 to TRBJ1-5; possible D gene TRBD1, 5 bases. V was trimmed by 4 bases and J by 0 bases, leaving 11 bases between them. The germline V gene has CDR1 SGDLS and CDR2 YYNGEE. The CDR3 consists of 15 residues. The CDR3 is CASSPAGFSNQPQHF. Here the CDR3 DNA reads TGTGCCAGCAGCCCTGCAGGGTTTAGCAATCAGCCCCAGCATTTT.

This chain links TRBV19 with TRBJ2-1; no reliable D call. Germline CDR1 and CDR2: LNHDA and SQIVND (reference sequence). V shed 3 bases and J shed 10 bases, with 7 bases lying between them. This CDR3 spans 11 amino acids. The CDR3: CASSIRREQFF. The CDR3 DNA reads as TGTGCCAGTAGTATCAGGCGCGAGCAGTTCTTC.

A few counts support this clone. The CDR3 coding sequence is TGTGCCAGCAGCACCTGGACAGACGGGCGGCAGTACTTC. Translated: CASSTWTDGRQYF. The rearrangement links TRBV5-8 to TRBJ2-7; TRBD1 is a possible D gene (6 bases). The germline V and J ends were trimmed by 4 bases and 9 bases, with 17 bases remaining between them. The CDR3 runs to 13 residues. Germline CDR1 is SGHTS and CDR2 is YDEGEE.

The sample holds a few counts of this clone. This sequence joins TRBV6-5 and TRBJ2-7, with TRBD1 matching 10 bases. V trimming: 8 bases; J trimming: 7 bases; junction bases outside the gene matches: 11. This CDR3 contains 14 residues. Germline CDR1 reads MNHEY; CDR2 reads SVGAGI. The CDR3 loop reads CASGGTGVLREQYF. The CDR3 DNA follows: TGTGCCAGCGGGGGGACAGGGGTCCTTAGGGAGCAGTACTTC.

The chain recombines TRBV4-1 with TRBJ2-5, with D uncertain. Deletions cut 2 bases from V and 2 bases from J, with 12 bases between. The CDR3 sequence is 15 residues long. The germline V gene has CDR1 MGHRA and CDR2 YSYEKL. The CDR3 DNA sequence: TGCGCCAGCAGCCAACCAGGTCGACCTCAAGAGACCCAGTACTTC. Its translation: CASSQPGRPQETQYF.

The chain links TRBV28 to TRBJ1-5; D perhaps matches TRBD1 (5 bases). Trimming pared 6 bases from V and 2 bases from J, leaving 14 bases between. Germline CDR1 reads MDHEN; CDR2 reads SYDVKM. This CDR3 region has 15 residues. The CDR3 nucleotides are TGTGCCAGCAGCTCCCCAGGGTCAGGCAATCAGCCCCAGCATTTT. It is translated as CASSSPGSGNQPQHF.

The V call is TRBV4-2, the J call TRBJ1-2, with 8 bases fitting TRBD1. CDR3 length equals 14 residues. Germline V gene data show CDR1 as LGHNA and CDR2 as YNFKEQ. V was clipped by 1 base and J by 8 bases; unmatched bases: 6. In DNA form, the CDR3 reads TGTGCCAGCAGCCAAGCAGCAGGGGGCTTAGGCTACACCTTC. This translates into CASSQAAGGLGYTF.

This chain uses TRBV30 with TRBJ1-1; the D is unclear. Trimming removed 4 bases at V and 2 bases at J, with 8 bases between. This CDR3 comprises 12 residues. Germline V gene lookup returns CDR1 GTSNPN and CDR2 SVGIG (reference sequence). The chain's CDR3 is CAWTGFNTEAFF. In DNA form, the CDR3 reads TGTGCCTGGACGGGATTCAACACTGAAGCTTTCTTT.

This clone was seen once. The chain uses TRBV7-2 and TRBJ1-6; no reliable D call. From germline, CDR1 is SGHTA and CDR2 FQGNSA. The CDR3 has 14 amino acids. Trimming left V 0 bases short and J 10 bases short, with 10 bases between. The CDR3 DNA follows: TGTGCCAGCAGCTTAGCAGGGAGAGAATCACCCCTCCACTTT. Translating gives CASSLAGRESPLHF.

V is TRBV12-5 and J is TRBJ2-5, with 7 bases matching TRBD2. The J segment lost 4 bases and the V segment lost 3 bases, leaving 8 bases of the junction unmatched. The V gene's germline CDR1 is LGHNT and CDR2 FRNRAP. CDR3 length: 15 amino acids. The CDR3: CASGFGAGGGETQYF. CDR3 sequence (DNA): TGTGCTAGTGGTTTCGGGGCGGGCGGGGGAGAGACCCAGTACTTC.

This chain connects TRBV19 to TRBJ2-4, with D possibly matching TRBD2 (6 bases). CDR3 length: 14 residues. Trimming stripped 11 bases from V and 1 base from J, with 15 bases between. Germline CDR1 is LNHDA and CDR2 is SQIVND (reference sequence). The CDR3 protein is CAGGPSGAKNIQYF. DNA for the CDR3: TGTGCCGGAGGGCCTTCGGGGGCCAAAAACATTCAGTACTTC.

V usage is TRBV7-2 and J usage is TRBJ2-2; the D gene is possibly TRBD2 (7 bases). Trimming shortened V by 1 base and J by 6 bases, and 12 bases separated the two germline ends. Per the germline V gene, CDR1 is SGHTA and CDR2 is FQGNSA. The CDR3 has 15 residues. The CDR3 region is CASSLGGAGAGELFF. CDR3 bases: TGTGCCAGCAGCTTAGGGGGGGCGGGGGCCGGGGAGCTGTTTTTT.

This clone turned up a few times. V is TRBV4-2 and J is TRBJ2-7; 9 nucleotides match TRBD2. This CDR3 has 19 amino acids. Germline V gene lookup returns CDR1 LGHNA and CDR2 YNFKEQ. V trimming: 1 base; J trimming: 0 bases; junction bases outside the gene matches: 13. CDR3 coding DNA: TGTGCCAGCAGCCAAGGGGATCAGGCGGGGGGGTCTTTCTCCTACGAGCAGTACTTC. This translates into CASSQGDQAGGSFSYEQYF.

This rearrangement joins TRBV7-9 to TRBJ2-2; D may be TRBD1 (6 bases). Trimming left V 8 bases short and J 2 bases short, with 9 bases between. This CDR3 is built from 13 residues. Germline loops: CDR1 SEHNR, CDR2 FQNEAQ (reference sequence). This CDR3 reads CASARGNTGELFF. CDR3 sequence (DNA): TGTGCCAGCGCCAGGGGAAACACCGGGGAGCTGTTTTTT.

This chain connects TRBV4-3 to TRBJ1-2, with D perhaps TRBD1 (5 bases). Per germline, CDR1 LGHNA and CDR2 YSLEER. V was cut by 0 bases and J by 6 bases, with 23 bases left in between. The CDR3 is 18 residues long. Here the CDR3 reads CASSQDRGGGATGNGYTF. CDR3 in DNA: TGCGCCAGCAGCCAAGATAGGGGCGGAGGGGCCACCGGAAATGGCTACACCTTC.

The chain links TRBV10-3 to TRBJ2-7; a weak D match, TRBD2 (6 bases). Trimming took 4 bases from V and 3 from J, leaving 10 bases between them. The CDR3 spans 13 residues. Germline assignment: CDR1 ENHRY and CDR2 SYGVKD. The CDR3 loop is CAISGGLYYEQYF. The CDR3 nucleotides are TGTGCCATCAGTGGGGGACTCTACTACGAGCAGTACTTC.

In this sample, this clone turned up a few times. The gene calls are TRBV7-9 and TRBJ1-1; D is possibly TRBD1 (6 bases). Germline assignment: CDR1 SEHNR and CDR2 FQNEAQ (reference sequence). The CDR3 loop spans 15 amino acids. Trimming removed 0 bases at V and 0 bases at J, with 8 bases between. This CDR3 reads CASSLAPGVNTEAFF. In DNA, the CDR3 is TGTGCCAGCAGCTTAGCTCCAGGGGTGAACACTGAAGCTTTCTTT.